This T cell receptor beta chain appears in the sequencing data of a study of T cells expressing NK-cell markers. Findings and caveats of the study: The study found dominant NKG2C+ clonotypes at about 1.0-7.0% of CD8+ T cells in 5 or 6 donors.

CDR1 KGHDR and CDR2 SFDVKD come from the germline V gene. The CDR3 runs to 16 residues. TCRdb re-called the 5' RACE reads and gives one entry per CDR3 protein, without DNA. The sample data list 250,000 or so distinct CDR3 sequences. Note on this clonotype: Its antigen is unidentified.

The receptor's source is a woman between 18 and 70 years old in good health. The rearrangement links TRBV24-1 to TRBJ2-7; as DNA is missing, the TRBD2 call by TCRdb cannot be tested. Sequenced sample: blood T cells: a sorted CD56 or NKG2C T cell subset, CD4+ or CD8+ T cells, or bulk PBMC T cells (not recorded which). CDR3 residues: CATSDFRGGLTHEQYF.